Listed below are T cell receptor beta chains from one sample, sequenced in a study of blood T cell repertoires in COVID-19. Produced via immunoSEQ multiplex PCR; TCRdb's table is partial and in-frame only. Of nearly 300,000 clones listed, approximately 84% are singletons. Sequencing was performed on peripheral blood. Receptors originate from a human donor with COVID-19, enrolled during active disease. The donor label of this sample is uncertain. The CDR3 runs from the conserved cysteine through the conserved F or W. D genes are given only for firm matches. Part of the rows lack a size; the others show once, few, many or a class for expanded clones.

j_call	d_call	cdr3_length	clone_size	v_call	cdr3_aa	cdr3_nt
TRBJ2-1	TRBD2	15	NA	TRBV7-9	CASSPRLARYNEQFF	TGTGCCAGCAGCCCCAGACTAGCGAGATATAATGAGCAGTTCTTC
TRBJ2-5	TRBD1	14	NA	TRBV19	CASRSDRGQETQYF	TGTGCCAGTAGATCGGACAGGGGACAAGAGACCCAGTACTTC
TRBJ1-2	NA	14	NA	TRBV27	CASSSSGVNYGYTF	TGTGCCAGCAGTTCTAGCGGGGTTAACTATGGCTACACCTTC
TRBJ1-2	NA	12	NA	TRBV24-1	CATSGREHGYTF	TGTGCCACCAGTGGGAGGGAGCATGGCTACACCTTC
TRBJ1-1	NA	16	NA	TRBV19	CATSGGRGGWSTEAFF	TGTGCCACCTCCGGGGGGCGCGGGGGGTGGAGCACTGAAGCTTTCTTT
TRBJ2-6	NA	15	NA	TRBV28	CASSRPVSGANVLTF	TGTGCCAGCAGCCGCCCGGTTTCTGGGGCCAACGTCCTGACTTTC
TRBJ1-1	TRBD1	15	NA	TRBV29-1	CSGSGTGGMNTEAFF	TGCAGCGGATCCGGGACAGGGGGGATGAACACTGAAGCTTTCTTT
TRBJ1-2	NA	16	NA	TRBV3-1/TRBV3-2	CASSQMGQVPNYGYTF	TGTGCCAGCAGCCAGATGGGGCAGGTTCCTAACTATGGCTACACCTTC
TRBJ2-7	TRBD2	14	NA	TRBV19	CASSRTSGSNEQYF	TGTGCCAGTAGCAGGACTAGCGGGAGTAACGAGCAGTACTTC
TRBJ2-7	NA	16	once	TRBV15	CATSRADSSGAYEQYF	TGTGCCACCAGCAGGGCTGACTCCTCCGGGGCCTACGAGCAGTACTTC
TRBJ2-7	NA	11	once	TRBV10-2	CASMVQGEQYF	TGCGCCAGCATGGTACAGGGCGAGCAGTACTTC
TRBJ2-1	NA	15	NA	TRBV11-2	CASSLAAGDYNEQFF	TGTGCCAGCAGCTTAGCGGCCGGGGACTACAATGAGCAGTTCTTC